This TCR beta chain came from a study of T cells in Graves' hyperthyroidism and ophthalmopathy. Overall study findings and caveats: Separation of ophthalmopathy from stable hyperthyroidism was achieved by a 13 V-J model.

TCR beta CDR3 sequences were amplified from RNA transcripts. The TCR CDR3 first-round RT-PCR relied on the HTBI primer set. MiXCR, applied by TCRdb to the multiplex PCR reads, yields one record per CDR3 protein. The sample lists under 350,000 distinct CDR3 sequences; around a fifth were seen once. Note on this clonotype: The antigen is not known.

Exclusion followed for patients with uncontrolled infection, other autoimmune disease, pregnancy or lactation. The PBMCs studied were ones that came from around 10 ml fresh peripheral blood. The germline CDR1 and CDR2 sequences are SNHLY and FYNNEI. The CDR3 consists of 17 residues. J was trimmed by 0 bases and V by 5 bases; bases with no gene match: 7. Sequencing was performed on blood. The TCR comes from a woman in her 50s with Graves' hyperthyroidism. The chain employs TRBV2 and TRBJ1-4; 9 bases fit TRBD1. For the CDR3, the DNA is TGTGCCAGCAGTTACCAACAGGGGGCGGCAACTAATGAAAAACTGTTTTTT. This gives the protein CASSYQQGAATNEKLFF. Filled out from reference TRBV2 and TRBJ1-4, the complete variable domain reads EPEVTQTPSHQVTQMGQEVILRCVPISNHLYFYWYRQILGQKVEFLVSFYNNEISEKSEIFDDQFSVERPDGSNFTLKIRSTKLEDSAMYFCASSYQQGAATNEKLFFGSGTQLSVL.